The clone carrying this T cell receptor beta chain came up once. This specimen comes from a study of blood T cell repertoires in COVID-19. Germline V lookup: CDR1 SGHTA, CDR2 FQGNSA. This CDR3 has 14 amino acids. Trimming left V 5 bases short and J 4 bases short, with 14 bases between. TCRdb's table, derived via immunoSEQ multiplex PCR, lists solely in-frame clones and lacks some. This repertoire shows about 130,000 clones, over 80% found once; its top ten account for 9.5% to 10%. This sequence was found in a man aged 40-49 years with active or convalescent COVID-19. The sequencing sample was made of peripheral blood. This rearrangement joins TRBV7-2 to TRBJ1-2; D might be TRBD1 (6 bases). The CDR3 here is CASSPATGSYGYTF. CDR3 in DNA: TGTGCCAGCAGCCCCGCGACAGGTTCCTATGGCTACACCTTC.